This TCR beta chain was sequenced in a study of OX40 agonist ivuxolimab in advanced cancers. Overall study context: Patient treatment consisted of intravenous ivuxolimab administration every 2 weeks at 0.01 to 10 mg/kg. Study-wide findings and caveats: At doses 0.1 to 3.0 mg/kg, CD4+ and CD8+ clones expanded. Expanded peripheral T cells had an undetermined antigen specificity.

Germline lookup yields CDR1 MNHEY and CDR2 SMNVEV (reference sequence). The CDR3 has 17 amino acids. Trimming took 4 bases from V and 2 from J, leaving 17 bases between them. The repertoire was sequenced with immunoSEQ multiplex PCR; TCRdb's copy has only in-frame clones and lacks some. The sample holds under 20,000 clones, around 82% seen once. Comment on this clone: Its antigen is unknown.

The origin of this receptor is an adult with an advanced solid tumor such as melanoma, head and neck, liver or kidney cancer. V usage is TRBV27 and J usage is TRBJ2-2, with TRBD2 as a possible D gene (6 bases). The specimen comprised CD4+ or CD8+ T cells sorted from blood, sampled in a trial of the OX40 agonist ivuxolimab. Written as DNA, the CDR3 is TGTGCCAGCAGTTGGTCCCCGGGACTCCAAAACACCGGGGAGCTGTTTTTT. Its translation is CASSWSPGLQNTGELFF.